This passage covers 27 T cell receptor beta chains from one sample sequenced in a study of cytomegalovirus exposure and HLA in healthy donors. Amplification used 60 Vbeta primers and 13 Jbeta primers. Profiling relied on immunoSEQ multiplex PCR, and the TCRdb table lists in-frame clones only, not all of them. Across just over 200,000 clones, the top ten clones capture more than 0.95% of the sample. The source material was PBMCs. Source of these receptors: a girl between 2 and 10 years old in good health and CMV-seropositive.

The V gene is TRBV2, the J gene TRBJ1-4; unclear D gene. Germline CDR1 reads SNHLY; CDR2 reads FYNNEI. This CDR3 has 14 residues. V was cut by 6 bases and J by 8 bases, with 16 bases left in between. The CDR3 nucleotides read TGTGCCAGCAGCGACCGTCGAGGGAACGAAAAACTGTTTTTT. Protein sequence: CASSDRRGNEKLFF.

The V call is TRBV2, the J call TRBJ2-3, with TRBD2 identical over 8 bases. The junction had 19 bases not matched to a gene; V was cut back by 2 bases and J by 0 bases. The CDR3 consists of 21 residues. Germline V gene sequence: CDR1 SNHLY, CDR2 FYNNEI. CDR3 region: CASSEPEQGLADIISTDTQYF. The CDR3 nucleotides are TGTGCCAGCAGTGAACCCGAGCAAGGACTAGCCGACATTATTAGCACAGATACGCAGTATTTT.

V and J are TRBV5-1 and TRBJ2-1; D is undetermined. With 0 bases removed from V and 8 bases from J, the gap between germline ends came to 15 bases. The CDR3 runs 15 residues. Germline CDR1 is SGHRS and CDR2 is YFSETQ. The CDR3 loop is CASSLGSVVEDEQFF. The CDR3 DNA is TGCGCCAGCAGCTTGGGTAGTGTAGTAGAAGATGAGCAGTTCTTC.

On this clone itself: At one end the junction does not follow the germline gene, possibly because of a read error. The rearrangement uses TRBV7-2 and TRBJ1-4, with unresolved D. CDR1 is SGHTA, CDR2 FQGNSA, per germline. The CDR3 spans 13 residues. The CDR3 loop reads CASSLGREHLLLF. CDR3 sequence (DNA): TGTGCCAGCAGCTTAGGTCGGGAACACCTCCTCCTTTTT.

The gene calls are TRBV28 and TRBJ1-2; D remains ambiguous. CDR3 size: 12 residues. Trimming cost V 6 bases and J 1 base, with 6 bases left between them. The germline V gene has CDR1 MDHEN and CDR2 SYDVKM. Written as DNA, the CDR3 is TGTGCCAGCAGGGAGGTTAACTATGGCTACACCTTC. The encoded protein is CASREVNYGYTF.

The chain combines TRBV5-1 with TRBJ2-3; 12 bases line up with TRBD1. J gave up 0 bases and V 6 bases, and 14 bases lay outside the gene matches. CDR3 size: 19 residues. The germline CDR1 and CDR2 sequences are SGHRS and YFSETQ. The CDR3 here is CASTLRSGTGGSSTDTQYF. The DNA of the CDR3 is TGCGCCAGCACCCTCCGGTCCGGGACAGGGGGCTCTAGCACAGATACGCAGTATTTT. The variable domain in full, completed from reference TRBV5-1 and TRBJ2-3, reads KAGVTQTPRYLIKTRGQQVTLSCSPISGHRSVSWYQQTPGQGLQFLFEYFSETQRNKGNFPGRFSGRQFSNSRSEMNVSTLELGDSALYLCASTLRSGTGGSSTDTQYFGPGTRLTVL.

The CDR3 nucleotides read TGTGCCAGCAAACCTGGGACAGGGAGCCATGGCTACACCTTC. Its protein is CASKPGTGSHGYTF. This chain links TRBV2 with TRBJ1-2; 9 bases fit TRBD1. V was pared by 7 bases and J by 6 bases, with 9 bases of the junction left unmatched. The germline gives CDR1 SNHLY, CDR2 FYNNEI. The CDR3 has 14 amino acids.

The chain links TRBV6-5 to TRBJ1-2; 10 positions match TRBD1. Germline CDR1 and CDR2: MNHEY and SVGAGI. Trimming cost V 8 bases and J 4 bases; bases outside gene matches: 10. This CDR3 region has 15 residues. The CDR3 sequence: CASGTRTGGSYGYTF. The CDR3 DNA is TGTGCCAGCGGTACAAGGACAGGGGGATCCTATGGCTACACCTTC.

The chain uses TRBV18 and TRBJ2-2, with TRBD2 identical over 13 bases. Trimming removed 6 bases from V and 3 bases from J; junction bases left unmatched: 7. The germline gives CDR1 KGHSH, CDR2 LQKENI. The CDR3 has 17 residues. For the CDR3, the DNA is TGTGCCAGCTCCCGCTTAGGACTAGCGGGAGACACCGGGGAGCTGTTTTTT. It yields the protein CASSRLGLAGDTGELFF.

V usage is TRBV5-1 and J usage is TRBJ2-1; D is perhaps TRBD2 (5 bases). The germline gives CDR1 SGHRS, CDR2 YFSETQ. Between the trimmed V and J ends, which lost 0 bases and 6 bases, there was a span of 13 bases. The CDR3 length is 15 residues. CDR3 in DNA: TGCGCCAGCAGCTTGGGCTCAGGAGGATCCAATGAGCAGTTCTTC. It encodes CASSLGSGGSNEQFF.

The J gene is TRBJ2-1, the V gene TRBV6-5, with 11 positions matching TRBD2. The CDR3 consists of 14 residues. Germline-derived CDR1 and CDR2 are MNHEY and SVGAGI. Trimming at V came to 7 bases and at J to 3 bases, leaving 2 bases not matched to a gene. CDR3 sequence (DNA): TGTGCCAGCAAGACTAGCGGGAACTACAATGAGCAGTTCTTC. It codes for CASKTSGNYNEQFF.

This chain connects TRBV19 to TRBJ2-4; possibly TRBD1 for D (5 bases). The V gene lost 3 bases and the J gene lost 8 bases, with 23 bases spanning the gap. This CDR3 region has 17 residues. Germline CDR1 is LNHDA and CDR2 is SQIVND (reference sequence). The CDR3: CASSIIVGRGAPDIQYF. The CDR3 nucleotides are TGTGCCAGTAGTATCATTGTTGGGCGTGGGGCCCCGGACATTCAGTACTTC.

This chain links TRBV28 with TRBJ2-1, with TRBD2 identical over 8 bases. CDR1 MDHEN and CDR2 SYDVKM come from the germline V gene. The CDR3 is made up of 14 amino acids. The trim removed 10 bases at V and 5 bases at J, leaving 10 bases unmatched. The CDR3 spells CATLGIAGNNEQFF. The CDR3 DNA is TGTGCCACCCTTGGCATAGCGGGGAACAATGAGCAGTTCTTC. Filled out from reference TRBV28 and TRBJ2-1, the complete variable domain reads DVKVTQSSRYLVKRTGEKVFLECVQDMDHENMFWYRQDPGLGLRLIYFSYDVKMKEKGDIPEGYSVSREKKERFSLILESASTNQTSMYLCATLGIAGNNEQFFGPGTRLTVL.

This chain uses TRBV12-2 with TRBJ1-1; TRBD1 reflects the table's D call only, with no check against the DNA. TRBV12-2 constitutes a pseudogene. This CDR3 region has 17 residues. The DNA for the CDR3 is TGTGCAAGTCGCTTAGCGCCGGGACAGGGGGCTTACACTGAAGCTTTCTTT. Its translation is CASRLAPGQGAYTEAFF.

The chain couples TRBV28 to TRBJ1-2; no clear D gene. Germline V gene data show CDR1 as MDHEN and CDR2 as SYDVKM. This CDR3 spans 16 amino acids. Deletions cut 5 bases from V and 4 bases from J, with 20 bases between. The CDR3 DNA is TGTGCCAGCAGTCCCCCCACCAGACACGAATTCTATGGCTACACCTTC. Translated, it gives CASSPPTRHEFYGYTF.

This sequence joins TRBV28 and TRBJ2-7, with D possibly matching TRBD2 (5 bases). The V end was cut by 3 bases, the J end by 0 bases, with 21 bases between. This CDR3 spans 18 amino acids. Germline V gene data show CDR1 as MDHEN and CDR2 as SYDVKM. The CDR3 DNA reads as TGTGCCAGCAGTTTTCCCCTCTCCCTAGTCGGGAACTCCTACGAGCAGTACTTC. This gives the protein CASSFPLSLVGNSYEQYF.

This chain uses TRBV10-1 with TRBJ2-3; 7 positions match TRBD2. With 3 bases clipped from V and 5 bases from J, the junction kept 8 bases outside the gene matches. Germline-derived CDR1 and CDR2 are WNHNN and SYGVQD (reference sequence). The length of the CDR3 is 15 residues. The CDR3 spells CASSDSGGLVDTQYF. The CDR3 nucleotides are TGCGCCAGCAGTGATTCGGGAGGACTGGTAGATACGCAGTATTTT.

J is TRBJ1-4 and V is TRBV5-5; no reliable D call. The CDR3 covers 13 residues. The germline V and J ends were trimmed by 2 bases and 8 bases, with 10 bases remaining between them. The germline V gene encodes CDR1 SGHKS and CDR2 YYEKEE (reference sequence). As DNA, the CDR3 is TGTGCCAGCAGCTTCGTGACTCAGGAAAAACTGTTTTTT. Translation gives CASSFVTQEKLFF. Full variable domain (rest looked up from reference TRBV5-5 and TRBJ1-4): DAGVTQSPTHLIKTRGQQVTLRCSPISGHKSVSWYQQVLGQGPQFIFQYYEKEERGRGNFPDRFSARQFPNYSSELNVNALLLGDSALYLCASSFVTQEKLFFGSGTQLSVL.

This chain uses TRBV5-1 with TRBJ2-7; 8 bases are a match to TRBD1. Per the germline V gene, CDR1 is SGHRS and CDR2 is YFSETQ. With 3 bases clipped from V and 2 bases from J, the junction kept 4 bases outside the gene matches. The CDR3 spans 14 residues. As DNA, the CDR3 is TGCGCCAGCAGCTCGGGACAGGTTCCCTACGAGCAGTACTTC. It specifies CASSSGQVPYEQYF.

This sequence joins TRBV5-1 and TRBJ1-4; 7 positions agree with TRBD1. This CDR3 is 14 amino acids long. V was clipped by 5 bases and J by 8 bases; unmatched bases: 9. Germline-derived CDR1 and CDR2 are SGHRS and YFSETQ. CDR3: CASSDVDREEKLFF. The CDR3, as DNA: TGCGCCAGCAGTGACGTTGACAGGGAGGAAAAACTGTTTTTT.

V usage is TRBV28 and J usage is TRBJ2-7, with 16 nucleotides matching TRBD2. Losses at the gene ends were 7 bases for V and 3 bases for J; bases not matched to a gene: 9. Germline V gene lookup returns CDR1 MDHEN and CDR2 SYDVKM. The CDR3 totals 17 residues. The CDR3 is CASTTGLAGGIGYEQYF. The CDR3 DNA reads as TGTGCCAGCACCACGGGACTAGCGGGAGGGATTGGCTACGAGCAGTACTTC.

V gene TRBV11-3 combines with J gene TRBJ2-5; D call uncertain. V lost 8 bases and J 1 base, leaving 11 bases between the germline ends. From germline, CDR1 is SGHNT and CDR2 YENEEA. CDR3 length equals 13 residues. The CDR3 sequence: CASSIAFQETQYF. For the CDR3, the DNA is TGTGCCAGCTCGATCGCGTTCCAAGAGACCCAGTACTTC. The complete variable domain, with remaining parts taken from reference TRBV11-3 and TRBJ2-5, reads EAGVVQSPRYKIIEKKQPVAFWCNPISGHNTLYWYLQNLGQGPELLIRYENEEAVDDSQLPKDRFSAERLKGVDSTLKIQPAELGDSAVYLCASSIAFQETQYFGPGTRLLVL.

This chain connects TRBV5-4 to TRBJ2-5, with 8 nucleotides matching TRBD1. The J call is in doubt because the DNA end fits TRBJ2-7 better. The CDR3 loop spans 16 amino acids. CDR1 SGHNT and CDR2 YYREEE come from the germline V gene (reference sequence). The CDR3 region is CASSLPAGTGGYEQYF. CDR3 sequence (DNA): TGTGCCAGCAGCCTACCGGCAGGTACAGGGGGCTACGAGCAGTACTTC.

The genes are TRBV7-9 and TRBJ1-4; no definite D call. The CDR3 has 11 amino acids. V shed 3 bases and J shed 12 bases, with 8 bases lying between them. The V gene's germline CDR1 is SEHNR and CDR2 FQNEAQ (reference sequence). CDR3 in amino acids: CASSLPEELFF. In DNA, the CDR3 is TGTGCCAGCAGCTTGCCAGAGGAACTGTTTTTT. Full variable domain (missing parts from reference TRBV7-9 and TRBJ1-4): DTGVSQNPRHKITKRGQNVTFRCDPISEHNRLYWYRQTLGQGPEFLTYFQNEAQLEKSRLLSDRFSAERPKGSFSTLEIQRTEQGDSAMYLCASSLPEELFFGSGTQLSVL.

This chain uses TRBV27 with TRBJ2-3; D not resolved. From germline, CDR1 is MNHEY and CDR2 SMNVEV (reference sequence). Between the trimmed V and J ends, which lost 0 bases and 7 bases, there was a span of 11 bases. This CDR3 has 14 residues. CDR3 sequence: CASSLSTTPNTQYF. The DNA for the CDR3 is TGTGCCAGCAGTTTATCAACTACTCCTAATACGCAGTATTTT.

For the CDR3, the DNA is TGTGCCAGCAGTTATCGGGACAGGTCCCGTTGGAGAGGCTACACCTTC. This encodes CASSYRDRSRWRGYTF. The genes are TRBV6-5 and TRBJ1-2; 8 bases agree with TRBD1. Germline V gives CDR1 MNHEY, CDR2 SVGAGI. The CDR3 consists of 16 residues. The J segment lost 8 bases and the V segment lost 3 bases, leaving 14 bases of the junction unmatched.

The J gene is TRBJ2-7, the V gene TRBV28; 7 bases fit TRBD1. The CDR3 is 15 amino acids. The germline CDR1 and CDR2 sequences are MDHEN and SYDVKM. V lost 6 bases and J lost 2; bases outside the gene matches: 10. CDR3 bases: TGTGCCAGCAGCTCATCTGGACAGGTTCCCTACGAGCAGTACTTC. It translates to CASSSSGQVPYEQYF.